This T cell receptor (beta chain) was profiled in a study of blood T cell repertoires in COVID-19. Study-level information: COVID-19 samples collected from the United States, Italy and Spain covered acute and convalescent phases. Sample material is recorded as cDNA or gDNA derived from T cells, B-cell-depleted T cells, or PBMCs.

In the original workflow: Reference gene primer amplification in the assay estimated nucleated cell counts. Only in-frame clones appear in the TCRdb table, and some are missing; sequencing was by immunoSEQ multiplex PCR. The V and J calls and clone size were taken over from that table, and D and trimming were inferred from the DNA. Here the sample spans roughly 49,000 clones, approximately 84% being singletons. V lost 1 base and J lost 1, with 10 bases in between. Germline loops: CDR1 SGHRS, CDR2 YFSETQ. The CDR3 has 15 amino acids. The receptor's source is a man aged 45-60 years with active COVID-19. The sample consisted of peripheral blood. The chain joins TRBV5-1 to TRBJ2-3, with TRBD2 as a possible D gene (6 bases). This CDR3 reads CASSLIGGGTDTQYF. The CDR3 coding sequence is TGCGCCAGCAGCTTGATTGGCGGGGGCACAGATACGCAGTATTTT.